This TCR beta chain was found in a study of blood T cell repertoires in COVID-19. Turning to the study itself: Nucleic acid was either cDNA or gDNA, and it came from T cells, B-cell-depleted T cells, or PBMCs.

Germline CDR1 reads MDHEN; CDR2 reads SYDVKM. The CDR3 is made up of 19 amino acids. Trimming pared 2 bases from V and 0 bases from J, leaving 17 bases between. In the authors' methods: Using reference gene primer amplification, nucleated cell counts were estimated. The table came from immunoSEQ multiplex PCR; TCRdb's copy has only in-frame clones and leaves some out. The DNA was the basis for D and trimming; V, J and clone size are from that table. The repertoire holds 300,000 to 350,000 clones, 75% to 90% seen once, with about 2.3% in the top ten. The chain joins TRBV28 to TRBJ2-6, with D possibly matching TRBD1 (5 bases). Source material: peripheral blood. This TCR came from a man between 18 and 29 years old with active or convalescent COVID-19. CDR3 in DNA: TGTGCCAGCAGTTTACCAGACAGAGGAACTGTCTCTGGGGCCAACGTCCTGACTTTC. This sequence encodes CASSLPDRGTVSGANVLTF.